This section outlines one T cell receptor beta chain sequence together with its context. Antigen unknown. Losses at the gene ends were 3 bases for V and 6 bases for J; bases not matched to a gene: 5. The CDR3 covers 15 residues. Germline V gene sequence: CDR1 SGHRS, CDR2 YFSETQ. Time point specified: baseline pretreatment blood. The treatment here: 15 Gy SBRT to primary tumor, nephrectomy 4 weeks later. Clear cell pathology was present in this patient's renal cell carcinoma. This sample was taken from a study of radiation and T cells in renal cell carcinoma. About the study: Nephrectomy followed 15 Gy stereotactic body radiation by 4 weeks. Study-level results: From baseline, blood top tumor clonotypes peaked at 2 weeks post-radiation. Baseline intratumoral clonotype presence is unknown without pretreatment biopsies.

Sequencing used immunoSEQ multiplex PCR; TCRdb keeps in-frame clones, though not all of them. The repertoire holds approximately 140,000 clones, with around 78% as singletons. This sequence was found in a woman in her 50s with renal cell carcinoma. Sequencing used blood, obtained from a patient whose treatment included radiotherapy and nephrectomy. V usage is TRBV5-1 and J usage is TRBJ1-4, with TRBD1 matching 10 bases. The CDR3, as DNA: TGCGCCAGCAGCTGGGGACAGGGGCGGGATGAAAAACTGTTTTTT. Its protein product is CASSWGQGRDEKLFF.